The 2 T cell receptor beta chains listed next were all sequenced from one sample in a study of T-cell memory formation after mild COVID-19. TCRdb itself ran the 5' RACE reads through MiXCR, one entry per CDR3 protein. The sample contains approximately 300,000 distinct CDR3 sequences, about 16% of which appear only once. Source material: PBMCs or a T cell subset sorted from them (not recorded which). Receptors were obtained from a man aged 18 to 35 who had mild COVID-19 (a few samples of this study predate the infection). Cell type and time point are not known.

V usage is TRBV12-3 or TRBV12-4 and J usage is TRBJ1-5; TRBD1 agrees at 7 bases. The CDR3 is 13 residues long. V lost 6 bases to trimming and J lost 7 bases; unmatched junction nucleotides: 6. The DNA of the CDR3 is TGTGCCAGCAGACCGACAGGGAACCAGCCCCAGCATTTT. Protein: CASRPTGNQPQHF.

This clonotype was seen a handful of times. The chain carries TRBV5-1 and TRBJ1-1; D is unclear. The CDR3 runs 14 residues. V was shortened by 1 base and J by 1 base, with 8 bases between the two germline ends. Germline V gene sequence: CDR1 SGHRS, CDR2 YFSETQ. The CDR3 nucleotides read TGCGCCAGCAGCTTGCTTCCAGCGAACACTGAAGCTTTCTTT. Translating it yields CASSLLPANTEAFF.